Listed below are T cell receptor beta chains from one sample, sequenced in a study of blood T cell repertoires in COVID-19. TCRdb's copy holds only in-frame clones and misses some; the assay was immunoSEQ multiplex PCR. This sample has roughly 250,000 clones, with roughly 91% found just once. The sample comprised PBMCs or T cells enriched from blood (not recorded which). All receptors come from a middle-aged woman with acute COVID-19. The CDR3 runs from the conserved cysteine through the conserved F or W. Each record gives: J gene, clone size, D gene, V gene, CDR3 protein, CDR3 DNA. The D gene is left open where the match is weak. A clone size is listed for some rows: how often the clone was seen (once, few, many), or a class if it is expanded.

>TRBJ2-1|NA|TRBD1|TRBV5-1
CASSLVAGTAYNEQFF
TGCGCCAGCAGCCTGGTCGCCGGGACAGCTTACAATGAGCAGTTCTTC
>TRBJ1-1|NA|TRBD1|TRBV7-8
CASSTIRGQNTEAFF
TGTGCCAGCAGCACCATCAGGGGGCAGAACACTGAAGCTTTCTTT
>TRBJ2-2|NA|NA|TRBV28
CASRDPFLGREIPNTGELFF
TGTGCCAGCCGCGATCCGTTCCTGGGCAGGGAAATCCCGAACACCGGGGAGCTGTTTTTT
>TRBJ1-3|NA|TRBD1|TRBV5-1
CASSSDRVSGNTIYF
TGCGCCAGCAGCTCAGACAGGGTCTCTGGAAACACCATATATTTT
>TRBJ1-1|few|TRBD1|TRBV18
CASSPGQGGNTEAFF
TGTGCCAGCTCACCAGGACAGGGGGGGAACACTGAAGCTTTCTTT
>TRBJ1-6|NA|NA|TRBV28
CASSSARGVNSPLHF
TGTGCCAGCAGTTCCGCCAGGGGAGTAAATTCACCCCTCCACTTT
>TRBJ2-7|NA|NA|TRBV5-1
CASSSLYGDSYEQYF
TGCGCCAGCAGCTCGTTGTACGGGGACTCCTACGAGCAGTACTTC
>TRBJ1-6|NA|NA|TRBV6-5
CASQRSSYNSPLHF
TGTGCCAGCCAACGGAGCTCCTATAATTCACCCCTCCACTTT
>TRBJ1-1|once|NA|TRBV7-2
CASSLEHSTEAFF
TGTGCCAGCAGCTTAGAACACAGCACTGAAGCTTTCTTT
>TRBJ2-1|NA|NA|TRBV5-1
CASSIQTGSYNEQFF
TGCGCCAGCAGCATCCAGACAGGTTCCTACAATGAGCAGTTCTTC
>TRBJ2-5|NA|TRBD1|TRBV5-8
CASSLSGQGQETQYF
TGTGCCAGCAGCCTTTCCGGACAGGGCCAAGAGACCCAGTACTTC
>TRBJ2-6|NA|NA|TRBV7-8
CASSLVFRRTTGANVLTF
TGTGCCAGCAGCTTAGTTTTCCGTAGGACTACTGGGGCCAACGTCCTGACTTTC
>TRBJ1-6|NA|TRBD1|TRBV3-1/TRBV3-2
CASSPQGGRSNSPLHF
TGTGCCAGCAGCCCCCAGGGGGGAAGGAGTAATTCACCCCTCCACTTT
>TRBJ2-5|NA|NA|TRBV5-4
CARVGETQYF
TGCGCCCGGGTTGGAGAGACCCAGTACTTC
>TRBJ1-2|NA|TRBD1|TRBV5-5
CASSLAGTDVYGYTF
TGTGCCAGCAGCTTGGCTGGGACAGACGTCTATGGCTACACCTTC
>TRBJ1-4|NA|TRBD1|TRBV2
CASTGQGIEKLFF
TGTGCCAGCACGGGACAGGGTATTGAAAAACTGTTTTTT
>TRBJ2-7|NA|TRBD2|TRBV7-2
CASSLVAGGRNEQYF
TGTGCCAGCAGCTTAGTGGCGGGAGGGAGAAACGAGCAGTACTTC
>TRBJ1-2|once|TRBD1|TRBV12-3/TRBV12-4
CASSFGGGDGYTF
TGTGCCAGCAGTTTCGGAGGGGGCGACGGCTACACCTTC
>TRBJ1-1|NA|NA|TRBV7-9
CASSLKHTEAFF
TGTGCCAGCAGCCTCAAGCACACTGAAGCTTTCTTT
>TRBJ1-5|NA|NA|TRBV19
CASQQTSNQPQHF
TGTGCCAGTCAACAGACTAGCAATCAGCCCCAGCATTTT
>TRBJ2-1|NA|TRBD1|TRBV7-9
CASSQGRDRVNEQFF
TGTGCCAGCAGCCAGGGCAGGGACAGGGTGAATGAGCAGTTCTTC
>TRBJ2-5|NA|NA|TRBV7-8
CASSARAWGEETQYF
TGTGCCAGCAGCGCAAGGGCATGGGGCGAGGAGACCCAGTACTTC
>TRBJ2-2|NA|NA|TRBV27
CASIHAGGLKAGELFF
TGTGCCAGCATACATGCCGGGGGGCTAAAGGCCGGGGAGCTGTTTTTT
>TRBJ2-3|NA|TRBD1|TRBV6-2/TRBV6-3
CASSYIQGTTDTQYF
TGTGCCAGCAGTTACATACAGGGGACCACAGATACGCAGTATTTT
>TRBJ2-5|many|NA|TRBV4-1
CASSVQDGETQYF
TGCGCCAGCAGCGTACAGGATGGGGAGACCCAGTACTTC
>TRBJ2-7|NA|NA|TRBV3-1/TRBV3-2
CASSFLSSYEQYF
TGTGCCAGCAGCTTCCTCAGTTCCTACGAGCAGTACTTC
>TRBJ1-2|NA|TRBD1|TRBV19
CASSRDRAGYGYTF
TGTGCCAGTAGTAGAGACAGGGCTGGCTATGGCTACACCTTC
>TRBJ2-2|NA|TRBD2|TRBV19
CASSIIGGDTGELFF
TGTGCCAGTAGTATTATTGGGGGGGACACCGGGGAGCTGTTTTTT
>TRBJ2-1|NA|NA|TRBV24-1
CATSDLPIQGSYNEQFF
TGTGCCACCAGTGATTTGCCGATCCAGGGGTCCTACAATGAGCAGTTCTTC
>TRBJ1-6|NA|NA|TRBV18
CASTTGSRRSPLHF
TGTGCCAGCACGACCGGGAGCAGGAGATCACCCCTCCACTTT
>TRBJ1-1|NA|NA|TRBV7-2
CASSLREVAEAFF
TGTGCCAGCAGCTTACGGGAAGTAGCTGAAGCTTTCTTT
>TRBJ1-1|NA|TRBD1|TRBV12-3/TRBV12-4
CASRTGSTEAFF
TGTGCCAGCAGGACAGGGAGTACTGAAGCTTTCTTT
>TRBJ2-3|NA|TRBD1|TRBV24-1
CATSDSPTGGARDTQYF
TGTGCCACCAGTGATTCCCCGACAGGGGGCGCCAGGGATACGCAGTATTTT
>TRBJ2-1|NA|NA|TRBV6-5
CASTIYYNRNNEQFF
TGTGCCAGCACCATATATTATAACAGAAACAATGAGCAGTTCTTC
>TRBJ1-6|NA|TRBD1|TRBV9
CASSDRGGNNSPLHF
TGTGCCAGTAGCGACAGGGGAGGAAATAATTCACCCCTCCACTTT
>TRBJ1-3|NA|NA|TRBV7-9
CASSPGTFGSGNTIYF
TGTGCCAGCAGCCCGGGGACATTCGGCTCTGGAAACACCATATATTTT
>TRBJ1-5|NA|NA|TRBV19
CATSWGGRVGQPQHF
TGTGCCACAAGTTGGGGGGGGCGAGTTGGTCAGCCCCAGCATTTT
>TRBJ1-5|NA|TRBD1|TRBV24-1
CATSDPGTGGNQPQHF
TGTGCCACCAGTGATCCGGGGACAGGGGGCAATCAGCCCCAGCATTTT
>TRBJ2-3|NA|TRBD2|TRBV4-1
CASSQGRAVSGGARDTQYF
TGCGCCAGCAGCCAAGGGCGGGCCGTGAGCGGGGGGGCGAGAGATACGCAGTATTTT
>TRBJ1-1|NA|TRBD1|TRBV3-1/TRBV3-2
CASSRQGATEAFF
TGTGCCAGCAGCAGACAGGGGGCCACTGAAGCTTTCTTT
>TRBJ1-3|NA|TRBD1|TRBV7-2
CASSYGTGPSTIYF
TGTGCCAGCAGCTACGGGACAGGGCCCTCCACCATATATTTT
>TRBJ1-2|NA|TRBD1|TRBV23-1
CASSQSTGRYGYTF
TGCGCCAGCAGTCAGTCGACAGGGCGCTATGGCTACACCTTC
>TRBJ2-1|once|NA|TRBV5-6
CASSSHMKREFF
TGTGCCAGCAGCTCCCACATGAAGAGGGAGTTCTTC
>TRBJ2-7|once|NA|TRBV4-2
CASSPSGSSYEQYF
TGTGCCAGCAGCCCCTCCGGGAGCTCCTACGAGCAGTACTTC
>TRBJ2-2|NA|TRBD1|TRBV3-1/TRBV3-2
CASRHGQGTGELFF
TGTGCCAGCCGCCACGGACAGGGAACCGGGGAGCTGTTTTTT
>TRBJ1-2|NA|NA|TRBV4-2
CASSQDRQGVRGYTF
TGTGCCAGCAGCCAAGATCGCCAGGGCGTCAGGGGCTACACCTTC
>TRBJ1-2|NA|NA|TRBV14
CASSQSGRGGGYTF
TGTGCCAGCAGCCAATCGGGACGCGGGGGCGGCTACACCTTC
>TRBJ1-5|NA|NA|TRBV6-1
CASSEEYGIRQPQHF
TGTGCCAGCAGTGAAGAATACGGGATTCGGCAGCCCCAGCATTTT
>TRBJ2-1|NA|TRBD2|TRBV7-2
CASSLAGGGASSYNEQFF
TGTGCCAGCAGCTTAGCTGGCGGGGGGGCCTCGTCCTACAATGAGCAGTTCTTC
>TRBJ2-2|NA|TRBD2|TRBV30
CAWIRMAGDVTGELFF
TGTGCCTGGATCCGTATGGCGGGAGATGTCACCGGGGAGCTGTTTTTT
>TRBJ2-3|NA|NA|TRBV11-2
CASSLASSTDTQYF
TGTGCCAGCAGCTTAGCGTCCAGCACAGATACGCAGTATTTT
>TRBJ2-7|NA|NA|TRBV7-9
CASSLAGPPYEQYF
TGTGCCAGCAGCTTAGCGGGGCCACCCTACGAGCAGTACTTC
>TRBJ1-1|NA|TRBD1|TRBV18
CASSPRTGTPGTEAFF
TGTGCCAGCTCACCACGGACAGGGACTCCTGGTACTGAAGCTTTCTTT
>TRBJ2-7|NA|NA|TRBV4-3
CASSQDLRASYEQYF
TGCGCCAGCAGCCAAGATCTGCGAGCGTCCTACGAGCAGTACTTC